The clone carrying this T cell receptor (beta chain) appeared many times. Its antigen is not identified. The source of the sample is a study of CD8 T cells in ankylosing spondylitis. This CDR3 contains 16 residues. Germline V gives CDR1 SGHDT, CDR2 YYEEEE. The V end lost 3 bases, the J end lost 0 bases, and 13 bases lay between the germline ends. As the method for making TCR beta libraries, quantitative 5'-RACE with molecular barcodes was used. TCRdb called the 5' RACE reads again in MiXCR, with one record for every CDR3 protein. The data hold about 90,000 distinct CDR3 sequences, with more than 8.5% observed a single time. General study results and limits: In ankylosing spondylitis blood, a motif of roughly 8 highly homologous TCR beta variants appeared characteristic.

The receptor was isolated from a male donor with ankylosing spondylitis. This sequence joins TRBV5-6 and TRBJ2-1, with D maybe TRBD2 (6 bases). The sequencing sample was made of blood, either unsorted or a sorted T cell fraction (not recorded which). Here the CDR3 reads CASSYDSGRSYNEQFF. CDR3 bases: TGTGCCAGCAGCTACGATAGCGGCCGCTCCTACAATGAGCAGTTCTTC. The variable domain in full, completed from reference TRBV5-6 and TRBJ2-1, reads DAGVTQSPTHLIKTRGQQVTLRCSPKSGHDTVSWYQQALGQGPQFIFQYYEEEERQRGNFPDRFSGHQFPNYSSELNVNALLLGDSALYLCASSYDSGRSYNEQFFGPGTRLTVL.